The clone carrying this T cell receptor beta chain occurred once. Its target is unknown. TCRdb's copy holds only in-frame clones and misses some; the assay was immunoSEQ multiplex PCR. The sample yields roughly 30,000 clones, about 90% seen once. CDR1 is DFQATT, CDR2 SNEGSKA, per germline (reference sequence). The CDR3 spans 11 residues. The V end was cut by 6 bases, the J end by 9 bases, with 12 bases between. The source of the sample is a study of T cells in localized non-small cell lung cancer. Study-level results: Clonality peaked in uninvolved adjacent lung rather than tumor.

V usage is TRBV20-1 and J usage is TRBJ2-1, with D unresolved. This sequence originates from a woman aged 18-49 years with stage I lung adenocarcinoma. Here the sequenced sample was peripheral blood, taken before any cancer treatment. This CDR3 reads CSAHTPGEQFF. CDR3 sequence (DNA): TGCAGTGCCCACACCCCTGGTGAGCAGTTCTTC.